This T cell receptor (beta chain) was recovered during a study of OX40 agonist ivuxolimab in advanced cancers. In the study overall: The patients got ivuxolimab, which is an agonistic anti-OX40 (CD134) antibody.

This clone appeared a single time. Its specificity is not known. The germline V gene encodes CDR1 SGHRS and CDR2 YFSETQ. The V end lost 0 bases, the J end lost 6 bases, and 12 bases lay between the germline ends. This CDR3 has 14 amino acids. The data were produced by immunoSEQ multiplex PCR, yet TCRdb's version contains in-frame clones alone and is incomplete. This sample has about 91,000 clones, with around 88% found just once. Whole-study findings and limits: Expanded peripheral T cell antigen specificity was not determined.

Sequences were derived from CD4+ or CD8+ T cells sorted from blood, sampled in a trial of the OX40 agonist ivuxolimab. This TCR came from an adult with an advanced solid tumor such as melanoma, head and neck, liver or kidney cancer. The V call is TRBV5-1, the J call TRBJ1-2, with D uncertain. For the CDR3, the DNA is TGCGCCAGCAGCTTGGACCCGAGAACCGATGGCTACACCTTC. Its protein product is CASSLDPRTDGYTF.